The 30 T cell receptor beta chains given below trace back to one sample, sequenced in a study of CD8 T cells in Susac syndrome. It was with random hexamers that 0.5 to 1 ug RNA was reverse transcribed. TCRdb itself ran the immunoSEQ multiplex PCR reads through MiXCR, one entry per CDR3 protein. The data show 400,000 to 550,000 distinct CDR3 sequences, roughly 85% seen once. Material for sequencing was CD8+ T cells from PBMCs. The origin of the receptors is a human donor with multiple sclerosis.

CDR3 amino acids: CASSHYPPYEQYF. For the CDR3, the DNA is TGTGCCAGCAGTCACTACCCTCCCTACGAGCAGTACTTC. The chain recombines TRBV5-4 with TRBJ2-7; D gene unclear. Per the germline V gene, CDR1 is SGHNT and CDR2 is YYREEE (reference sequence). V was shortened by 5 bases and J by 2 bases, with 11 bases between the two germline ends. The CDR3 loop spans 13 amino acids.

V is TRBV27 and J is TRBJ1-1; TRBD1 is a possible D gene (5 bases). Germline values: CDR1 MNHEY, CDR2 SMNVEV (reference sequence). Trimming took 2 bases from V and 0 from J, leaving 10 bases between them. This CDR3 spans 15 amino acids. The CDR3 nucleotides are TGTGCCAGCAGTTTAGTTGGCAGGGTGAACACTGAAGCTTTCTTT. As protein: CASSLVGRVNTEAFF.

The gene calls are TRBV27 and TRBJ1-2; 9 bases fit TRBD1. The CDR3 consists of 13 residues. Germline trimming cut 6 bases from V and 7 bases from J; bases unmatched to any gene: 6. The germline V gene encodes CDR1 MNHEY and CDR2 SMNVEV (reference sequence). The DNA of the CDR3 is TGTGCCAGCAGCCCACAGGGGGCAACTGGCTACACCTTC. It yields the protein CASSPQGATGYTF.

The chain couples TRBV12-3 or TRBV12-4 to TRBJ2-2, with D maybe TRBD2 (6 bases). This CDR3 has 18 residues. V was trimmed by 6 bases and J by 4 bases, leaving 24 bases between them. The DNA of the CDR3 is TGTGCCAGCAGCCTGTGGTCGGAATGGGAGGTTGGCACCGGGGAGCTGTTTTTT. Its protein is CASSLWSEWEVGTGELFF.

The V gene is TRBV14, the J gene TRBJ1-1; D is ambiguous. Germline V gives CDR1 SGHDN, CDR2 FVKESK. This CDR3 is 11 amino acids long. Trimming stripped 1 base from V and 11 bases from J, with 8 bases between. The CDR3 protein is CASSQAGRAFF. CDR3 nucleotides: TGTGCCAGCAGCCAAGCTGGTCGGGCTTTCTTT. Supplemented by reference TRBV14 and TRBJ1-1, the full variable domain reads EAGVTQFPSHSVIEKGQTVTLRCDPISGHDNLYWYRRVMGKEIKFLLHFVKESKQDESGMPNNRFLAERTGGTYSTLKVQPAELEDSGVYFCASSQAGRAFFGQGTRLTVV.

This clonotype was seen a few times. The chain joins TRBV27 to TRBJ1-3, with a possible D match to TRBD1 (6 bases). This CDR3 contains 17 residues. Trimming removed 3 bases at V and 2 bases at J, with 17 bases between. Germline V gives CDR1 MNHEY, CDR2 SMNVEV (reference sequence). The CDR3 sequence is CASSFQQGYYPGNTIYF. CDR3 coding DNA: TGTGCCAGCAGTTTCCAACAGGGTTATTACCCTGGAAACACCATATATTTT.

This clonotype occurred once. V and J are TRBV7-8 and TRBJ2-1; 11 nucleotides match TRBD2. Germline-derived CDR1 and CDR2 are SGHVS and FQNEAQ. J was trimmed by 8 bases and V by 2 bases; bases with no gene match: 2. This CDR3 is built from 14 residues. The DNA of the CDR3 is TGTGCCAGCAGCTTAACTAGCGGGGGCGATGAGCAGTTCTTC. This gives the protein CASSLTSGGDEQFF.

The chain recombines TRBV11-2 with TRBJ2-5; 10 bases match TRBD2. The CDR3 length is 16 residues. Germline V gene lookup returns CDR1 SGHAT and CDR2 FQNNGV. Trimming removed 2 bases from V and 5 bases from J; junction bases left unmatched: 8. CDR3 bases: TGTGCCAGCAGCTTACAAGCGGGAGGGCCGTTGGAGACCCAGTACTTC. Translation: CASSLQAGGPLETQYF.

The V and J genes are TRBV7-9 and TRBJ2-1; 9 bases fit TRBD2. There are 14 residues in the CDR3. From germline, CDR1 is SEHNR and CDR2 FQNEAQ (reference sequence). V shed 11 bases, J shed 7 bases, and the junction held 12 bases outside the gene matches. CDR3 protein: CAYPAGGPGNEQFF. As DNA, the CDR3 is TGTGCCTACCCGGCGGGGGGGCCAGGGAATGAGCAGTTCTTC.

V is TRBV12-3 or TRBV12-4 and J is TRBJ1-6; D may be TRBD1 (6 bases). The V and J ends lost 3 bases and 6 bases respectively, with 18 bases between them. The CDR3 is made up of 17 amino acids. The CDR3 protein is CASSFSPGRDTNSPLHF. The CDR3 nucleotides read TGTGCCAGCAGTTTCTCCCCCGGGAGGGACACTAATTCACCCCTCCACTTT.

This sequence joins TRBV2 and TRBJ2-5, with D possibly matching TRBD1 (6 bases). Trimming removed 2 bases from V and 5 bases from J, with 15 bases in between. In germline, CDR1 is SNHLY, CDR2 FYNNEI. The CDR3 spans 15 residues. The CDR3 nucleotides read TGTGCCAGCAGTGAATTGGACAGCTTAGGGGAGACCCAGTACTTC. As protein: CASSELDSLGETQYF. Supplemented by reference TRBV2 and TRBJ2-5, the full variable domain reads EPEVTQTPSHQVTQMGQEVILRCVPISNHLYFYWYRQILGQKVEFLVSFYNNEISEKSEIFDDQFSVERPDGSNFTLKIRSTKLEDSAMYFCASSELDSLGETQYFGPGTRLLVL.

The rearrangement uses TRBV6-4 and TRBJ2-6; weak D call: TRBD2 (5 bases). Trimming removed 6 bases from V and 0 bases from J, with 12 bases in between. Germline V lookup: CDR1 MRHNA, CDR2 SNTAGT. The CDR3 has 16 amino acids. The chain's CDR3 is CASSPEGTSGANVLTF. The CDR3 coding sequence is TGTGCCAGCAGCCCCGAGGGAACCTCTGGGGCCAACGTCCTGACTTTC.

The chain uses TRBV19 and TRBJ2-5; 13 bases line up with TRBD2. The CDR3 consists of 16 residues. Trimming removed 5 bases from V and 2 bases from J; junction bases left unmatched: 5. Germline V gene sequence: CDR1 LNHDA, CDR2 SQIVND (reference sequence). The CDR3 region is CASSAGLAGSQETQYF. CDR3 sequence (DNA): TGTGCCAGTAGTGCGGGACTAGCGGGGTCACAAGAGACCCAGTACTTC.

The chain uses TRBV28 and TRBJ1-2; tentatively, D is TRBD1 (5 bases). The CDR3 spans 17 residues. From germline, CDR1 is MDHEN and CDR2 SYDVKM. Trimming took off 7 bases at V and 4 bases at J, with 25 bases between the two ends. This CDR3 reads CASITRARFKYGYGYTF. In DNA, the CDR3 is TGTGCCAGCATAACCAGGGCGAGATTTAAGTATGGCTATGGCTACACCTTC.

This chain links TRBV28 with TRBJ2-1; weak D call: TRBD2 (5 bases). This CDR3 contains 14 residues. Trimming removed 7 bases at V and 2 bases at J, with 12 bases between. Germline V gives CDR1 MDHEN, CDR2 SYDVKM. The chain's CDR3 is CASNPGLTYNEQFF. For the CDR3, the DNA is TGTGCCAGCAACCCTGGACTCACCTACAATGAGCAGTTCTTC. The complete variable domain, with remaining parts taken from reference TRBV28 and TRBJ2-1, reads DVKVTQSSRYLVKRTGEKVFLECVQDMDHENMFWYRQDPGLGLRLIYFSYDVKMKEKGDIPEGYSVSREKKERFSLILESASTNQTSMYLCASNPGLTYNEQFFGPGTRLTVL.

The chain is built from TRBV7-6 and TRBJ2-7, with 8 bases aligning to TRBD2. The CDR3 runs 14 residues. The J segment lost 6 bases and the V segment lost 4 bases, leaving 8 bases of the junction unmatched. Looked up from germline, CDR1 is SGHVS and CDR2 is FNYEAQ. CDR3 coding DNA: TGTGCCAGCAGCTCCAGCGGGAGCTCGGGCGAGCAGTACTTC. As protein: CASSSSGSSGEQYF.

The genes are TRBV25-1 and TRBJ1-1, with D unresolved. Per the germline V gene, CDR1 is MGHDK and CDR2 is SYGVNS. The length of the CDR3 is 13 residues. Trimming stripped 1 base from V and 4 bases from J, with 7 bases between. The CDR3 bases are TGTGCCAGCAGTGAATGGATGGGCACTGAAGCTTTCTTT. This gives the protein CASSEWMGTEAFF.

V is TRBV4-1 and J is TRBJ2-1; 7 bases match TRBD1. This CDR3 region has 19 residues. Losses at the gene ends were 0 bases for V and 2 bases for J; bases not matched to a gene: 13. Per the germline V gene, CDR1 is MGHRA and CDR2 is YSYEKL. Here the CDR3 reads CASSQEPAPGGVTYNEQFF. The CDR3 DNA follows: TGCGCCAGCAGCCAAGAACCGGCGCCAGGGGGTGTCACCTACAATGAGCAGTTCTTC.

The chain links TRBV7-9 to TRBJ2-2, with D hard to call. The V gene lost 5 bases and the J gene lost 3 bases, with 10 bases spanning the gap. This CDR3 comprises 14 residues. Germline values: CDR1 SEHNR, CDR2 FQNEAQ (reference sequence). The CDR3 nucleotides read TGTGCCAGCAGCCCCAGAGGCCACACCGGGGAGCTGTTTTTT. As protein: CASSPRGHTGELFF.

The chain joins TRBV4-2 to TRBJ2-1; D possibly matches TRBD1 or TRBD2 (5 bases each). Trimming removed 4 bases at V and 0 bases at J, with 13 bases between. Per the germline V gene, CDR1 is LGHNA and CDR2 is YNFKEQ. CDR3 length: 16 amino acids. CDR3: CASSPRGGLSYNEQFF. The DNA of the CDR3 is TGTGCCAGCAGCCCTCGGGGCGGACTCTCCTACAATGAGCAGTTCTTC.

V gene TRBV27 combines with J gene TRBJ2-1; possibly TRBD1 for D (6 bases). V gave up 4 bases and J gave up 0 bases, with 7 bases separating them. Germline V gives CDR1 MNHEY, CDR2 SMNVEV (reference sequence). CDR3 size: 14 residues. The CDR3 DNA follows: TGTGCCAGCAGTTCAGGGGCCTCCTACAATGAGCAGTTCTTC. Translated, it gives CASSSGASYNEQFF.

This chain uses TRBV27 with TRBJ2-7; D is perhaps TRBD1 (5 bases). Trimming took 1 base from V and 5 from J, leaving 12 bases between them. Germline V lookup: CDR1 MNHEY, CDR2 SMNVEV (reference sequence). The CDR3 has 14 amino acids. The CDR3, as DNA: TGTGCCAGCAGTTTATTTTCAGGGCCACACGAGCAGTACTTC. It specifies CASSLFSGPHEQYF.

V gene TRBV30 combines with J gene TRBJ2-7, with a weak D call TRBD1 (6 bases). CDR1 GTSNPN and CDR2 SVGIG come from the germline V gene (reference sequence). V lost 7 bases to trimming and J lost 1 base, with 14 bases between them. This CDR3 is 13 amino acids long. CDR3 in amino acids: CAFRQVFSYEQYF. Written as DNA, the CDR3 is TGTGCCTTCCGACAGGTTTTTTCCTACGAGCAGTACTTC.

V is TRBV9 and J is TRBJ2-2, with 9 bases matching TRBD2. Germline-derived CDR1 and CDR2 are SGDLS and YYNGEE. Trimming took 0 bases from V and 2 from J; bases not matched to a gene: 11. The CDR3 is 19 amino acids. The CDR3 DNA reads as TGTGCCAGCAGCGTAGTTGGCGGGAGGGCCGACAGAAACACCGGGGAGCTGTTTTTT. Protein: CASSVVGGRADRNTGELFF.

The chain couples TRBV5-4 to TRBJ2-2; D unresolved. Germline values: CDR1 SGHNT, CDR2 YYREEE (reference sequence). Between the trimmed V and J ends, which lost 0 bases and 3 bases, there was a span of 3 bases. CDR3 length equals 13 residues. In nucleotides, the CDR3 is TGTGCCAGCAGCTTGGTGCACACCGGGGAGCTGTTTTTT. This translates into CASSLVHTGELFF.

This clonotype was counted between two and nine times. The chain has TRBV7-8 and TRBJ2-6; D not certain. This CDR3 has 15 amino acids. The V gene lost 4 bases and the J gene lost 0 bases, with 7 bases spanning the gap. Germline CDR1 SGHVS, CDR2 FQNEAQ. The CDR3 region is CASSSQSSGANVLTF. CDR3 DNA: TGTGCCAGCAGCTCCCAGAGCTCTGGGGCCAACGTCCTGACTTTC.

V gene TRBV5-1 combines with J gene TRBJ2-6, with D unclear. The V gene's germline CDR1 is SGHRS and CDR2 YFSETQ. The CDR3 is 16 residues long. V was trimmed by 5 bases and J by 4 bases, leaving 16 bases between them. CDR3 sequence reads: CASRRTPPAGANVLTF. CDR3 bases: TGCGCCAGCAGGCGCACCCCCCCGGCAGGGGCCAACGTCCTGACTTTC. The full variable domain, rest sourced from reference TRBV5-1 and TRBJ2-6, is KAGVTQTPRYLIKTRGQQVTLSCSPISGHRSVSWYQQTPGQGLQFLFEYFSETQRNKGNFPGRFSGRQFSNSRSEMNVSTLELGDSALYLCASRRTPPAGANVLTFGAGSRLTVL.

V and J are TRBV19 and TRBJ2-1, with 7 bases that match TRBD2. CDR3 length: 14 amino acids. Trimming cost V 2 bases and J 6 bases; bases outside gene matches: 4. Per germline, CDR1 LNHDA and CDR2 SQIVND (reference sequence). CDR3 region: CASSIMAGVNEQFF. CDR3 coding DNA: TGTGCCAGTAGTATAATGGCGGGGGTCAATGAGCAGTTCTTC.

Regarding this clonotype: Compared with germline, one end of the junction differs, possibly owing to a read error. The rearrangement joins TRBV14 to TRBJ2-7; D is possibly TRBD2 (5 bases). In germline, CDR1 is SGHDN, CDR2 FVKESK. The CDR3 contains 13 residues. The chain's CDR3 is CASSEDYFYEQYF. CDR3 sequence (DNA): TGTGCCAGCAGCGAAGACTACTTCTACGAGCAGTACTTC.

V usage is TRBV4-1 and J usage is TRBJ2-2; unclear D gene. Germline CDR1 MGHRA, CDR2 YSYEKL. The V end was cut by 4 bases, the J end by 4 bases, with 16 bases between. There are 16 residues in the CDR3. The CDR3 DNA sequence: TGCGCCAGCAGCCCCCTTGGAGCTTCGGTCACCGGGGAGCTGTTTTTT. This encodes CASSPLGASVTGELFF.